This TCR beta chain was profiled in a study of T cells and Merkel cell carcinoma outcomes. Study results and caveats: In Merkel cell carcinoma, repertoire and T-cell density reportedly predicted outcomes.

Comment on this clone: The antigen remains undetermined.

The V gene's germline CDR1 is SGHKS and CDR2 YYEKEE (reference sequence). The CDR3 covers 15 residues. Between the trimmed V and J ends, which lost 0 bases and 0 bases, there was a span of 10 bases. Method: immunoSEQ multiplex PCR; TCRdb's copy keeps in-frame clones and lacks some. The sample has about 6,000 clones, around three quarters seen once; the top ten hold just under 6%. The chain carries TRBV5-5 and TRBJ2-7; no firm D call. The clonotype was recovered from a human donor with Merkel cell carcinoma. Sequences were obtained from tumor tissue from Merkel cell carcinoma. The CDR3 DNA is TGTGCCAGCAGCTTGGGAACCGGGCCCTCCTACGAGCAGTACTTC. Translation gives CASSLGTGPSYEQYF.